This TCR beta chain was documented in a study of shared clonotypes between healthy human individuals. Study-wide results and caveats: Naive CD4 clonotypes overlapped across several donors at about 5.3%. Clonotypes shared by all four sorted-subset donors had higher generation probabilities than non-shared clonotypes.

TCRdb's table, derived via immunoSEQ multiplex PCR, lists solely in-frame clones and lacks some. There are about 1 million clones in the sample; 65% to 80% occur only once, and less than 1.5% lies in the top ten. V was pared by 0 bases and J by 4 bases, with 7 bases between. This CDR3 has 14 amino acids. Germline values: CDR1 ENHRY, CDR2 SYGVKD. As regards this clone: Its antigen remains unidentified. Within the sample, other DNA sequences also encode this same CDR3.

This receptor was identified in a man in his late teens or twenties in good health. V usage is TRBV10-3 and J usage is TRBJ1-3; D unresolved. Sequences were obtained from memory CD4+ T cells sorted from blood. The subset was: CD45RA-negative fraction. Written as DNA, the CDR3 is TGTGCCATCAGTGAGTCGGGTTCGGGAAACACCATATATTTT. Its protein product is CAISESGSGNTIYF.